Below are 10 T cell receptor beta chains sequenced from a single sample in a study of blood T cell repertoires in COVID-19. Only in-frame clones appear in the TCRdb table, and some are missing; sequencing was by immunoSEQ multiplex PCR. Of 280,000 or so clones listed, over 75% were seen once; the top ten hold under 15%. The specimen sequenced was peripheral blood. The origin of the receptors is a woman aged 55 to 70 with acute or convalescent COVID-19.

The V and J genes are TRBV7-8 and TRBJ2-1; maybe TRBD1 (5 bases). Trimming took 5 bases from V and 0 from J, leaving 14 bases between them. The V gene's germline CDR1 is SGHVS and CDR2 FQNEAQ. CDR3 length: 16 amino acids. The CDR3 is CASSPLQGSSYNEQFF. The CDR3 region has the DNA TGTGCCAGCAGCCCCCTCCAGGGAAGCTCCTACAATGAGCAGTTCTTC.

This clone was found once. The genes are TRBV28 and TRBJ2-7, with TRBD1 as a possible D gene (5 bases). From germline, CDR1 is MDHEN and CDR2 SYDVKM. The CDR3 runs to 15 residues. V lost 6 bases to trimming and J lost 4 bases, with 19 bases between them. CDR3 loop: CASSSSQGILYEQYF. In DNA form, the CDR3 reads TGTGCCAGCAGCTCAAGCCAGGGAATTTTGTACGAGCAGTACTTC.

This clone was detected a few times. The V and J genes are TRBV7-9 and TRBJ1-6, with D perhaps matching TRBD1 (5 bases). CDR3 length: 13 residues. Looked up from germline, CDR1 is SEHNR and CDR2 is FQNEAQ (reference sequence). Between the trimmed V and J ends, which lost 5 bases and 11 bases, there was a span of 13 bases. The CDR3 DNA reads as TGTGCCAGCAGCCCAGAACAGGCAACACCCCTCCACTTT. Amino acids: CASSPEQATPLHF. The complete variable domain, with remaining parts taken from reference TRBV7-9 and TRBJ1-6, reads DTGVSQNPRHKITKRGQNVTFRCDPISEHNRLYWYRQTLGQGPEFLTYFQNEAQLEKSRLLSDRFSAERPKGSFSTLEIQRTEQGDSAMYLCASSPEQATPLHFGNGTRLTVT.

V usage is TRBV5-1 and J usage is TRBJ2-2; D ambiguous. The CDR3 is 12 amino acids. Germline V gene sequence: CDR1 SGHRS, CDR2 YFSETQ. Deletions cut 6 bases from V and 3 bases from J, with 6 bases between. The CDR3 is CASNPYTGELFF. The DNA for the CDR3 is TGCGCCAGCAATCCTTACACCGGGGAGCTGTTTTTT. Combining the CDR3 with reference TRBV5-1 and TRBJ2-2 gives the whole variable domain KAGVTQTPRYLIKTRGQQVTLSCSPISGHRSVSWYQQTPGQGLQFLFEYFSETQRNKGNFPGRFSGRQFSNSRSEMNVSTLELGDSALYLCASNPYTGELFFGEGSRLTVL.

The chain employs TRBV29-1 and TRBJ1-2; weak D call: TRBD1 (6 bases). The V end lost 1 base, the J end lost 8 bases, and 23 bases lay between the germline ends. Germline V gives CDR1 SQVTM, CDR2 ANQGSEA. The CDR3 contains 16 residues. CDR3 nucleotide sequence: TGCAGCGTTGAAGCGCGACGACAGGAGAGGGCTAAGGGCTACACCTTC. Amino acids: CSVEARRQERAKGYTF.

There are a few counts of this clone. In DNA, the CDR3 is TGTGCCAGCAGCCTAGGGACAGGGAGCGGCTACACCTTC. As protein: CASSLGTGSGYTF. The chain employs TRBV5-6 and TRBJ1-2, with 9 bases aligning to TRBD1. Germline trimming cut 4 bases from V and 8 bases from J; bases unmatched to any gene: 6. The germline V gene encodes CDR1 SGHDT and CDR2 YYEEEE. The CDR3 has 13 amino acids.

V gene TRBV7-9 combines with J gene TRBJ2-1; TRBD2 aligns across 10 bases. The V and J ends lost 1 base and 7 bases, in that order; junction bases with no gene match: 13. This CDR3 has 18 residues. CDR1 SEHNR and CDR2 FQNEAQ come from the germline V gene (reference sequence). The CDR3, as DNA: TGTGCCAGCAGCTTAGGGCGGGCTAGCGGGAGAGAAAGGAATGAGCAGTTCTTC. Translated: CASSLGRASGRERNEQFF.

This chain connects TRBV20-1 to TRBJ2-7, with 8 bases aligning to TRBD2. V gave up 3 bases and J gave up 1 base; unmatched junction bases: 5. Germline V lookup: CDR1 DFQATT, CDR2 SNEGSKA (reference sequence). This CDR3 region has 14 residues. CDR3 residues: CSASPSGRSYEQYF. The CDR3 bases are TGCAGTGCTAGTCCGAGCGGGAGATCCTACGAGCAGTACTTC.

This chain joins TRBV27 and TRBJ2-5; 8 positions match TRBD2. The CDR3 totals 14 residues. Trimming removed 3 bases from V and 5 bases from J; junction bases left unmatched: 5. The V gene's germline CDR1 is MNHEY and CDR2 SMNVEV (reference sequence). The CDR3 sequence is CASSFGLAFETQYF. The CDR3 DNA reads TGTGCCAGCAGTTTCGGACTAGCCTTTGAGACCCAGTACTTC.

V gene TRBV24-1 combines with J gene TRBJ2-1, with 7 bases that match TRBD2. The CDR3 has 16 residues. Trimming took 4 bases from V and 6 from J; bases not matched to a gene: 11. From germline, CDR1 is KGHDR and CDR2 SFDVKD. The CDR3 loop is CATSDPSAGELNEQFF. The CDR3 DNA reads TGTGCCACCAGTGACCCTTCCGCGGGGGAACTCAATGAGCAGTTCTTC.